This T cell receptor (beta chain) was observed in a study of PD-1 blockade in classical Hodgkin lymphoma. CDR1 and CDR2 from the germline V gene are LNHDA and SQIVND (reference sequence). This CDR3 is 13 amino acids long. V lost 8 bases, J lost 5 bases, and 16 bases lay in between. The study's findings and limits: Significantly greater TCR diversity emerged by C4D1 in CD4+ cells but not CD8+ cells. Before treatment, TCR diversity in newly diagnosed patients was reportedly lower than in healthy donors. The authors excluded patients who started nivolumab under 1 year after ASCT.

The time point is: cycle 4 day 1 (C4D1), after five to seven weeks of nivolumab. The patients all showed relapse after autologous stem cell transplantation, while their brentuximab vedotin exposure varied. Comments on this clone: Its antigen is not known.

The method was immunoSEQ multiplex PCR; TCRdb's version includes in-frame clones alone and lacks a portion of them. The sample yields some 100,000 clones, 85% to 95% seen once. The source material was peripheral blood mononuclear cells (PBMCs), sampled before the fourth cycle of nivolumab. This chain uses TRBV19 with TRBJ2-7; D might be TRBD1 or TRBD2, each matching 5 bases. The receptor's source is a human donor with classical Hodgkin lymphoma. The CDR3 DNA follows: TGTGCCAGTCGTAAGGGAATGGGGGACGAGCAGTACTTC. It translates to CASRKGMGDEQYF.